This note documents a single T cell receptor beta chain sequence. Antigen specificity is unknown. The CDR3 length is 16 residues. Germline assignment: CDR1 MNHEY and CDR2 SMNVEV (reference sequence). The ends lost 6 bases at V and 7 bases at J; junction bases unmatched: 14. A quantity of about 0.5 to 1 ug RNA underwent reverse transcription using random hexamers. Amplification of TCR beta CDR3 by immunoSEQ multiplex PCR spanned 54 Vbeta and 13 Jbeta. One entry per CDR3 protein, called by TCRdb with MiXCR from the immunoSEQ multiplex PCR reads. Among about 130,000 distinct CDR3 sequences listed, around 94% were seen once. The record originates from a study of CD8 T cells in Susac syndrome. General study findings and limits: Across the total CD8+ repertoires, 15 to 20 Susac-specific public clones were detected, and across the CD8+ TEMRA repertoires, 5 or 6 such clones were detected. It was acknowledged in the study that its TCR sequencing and HLA analysis involved a relatively small number of individuals.

The sequenced sample was CD8+ T cells from PBMCs. This clonotype was obtained from a human donor with Susac syndrome. This rearrangement joins TRBV27 to TRBJ1-2; 10 bases are shared with TRBD1. In DNA, the CDR3 is TGTGCCAGCAGCCCCCTTTTATTCCGGGACAGGGGTGGCTACACCTTC. It is translated as CASSPLLFRDRGGYTF.